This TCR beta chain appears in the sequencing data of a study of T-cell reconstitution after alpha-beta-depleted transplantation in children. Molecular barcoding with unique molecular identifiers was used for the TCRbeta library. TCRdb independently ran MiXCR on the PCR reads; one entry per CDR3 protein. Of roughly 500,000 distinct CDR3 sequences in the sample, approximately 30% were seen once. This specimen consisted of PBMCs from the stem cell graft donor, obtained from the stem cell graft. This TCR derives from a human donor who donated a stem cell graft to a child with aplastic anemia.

CDR3 sequence: CSVEGPLGTEAFF. In DNA form, the CDR3 reads TGCAGCGTTGAAGGACCCCTGGGGACTGAAGCTTTCTTT. The rearrangement uses TRBV29-1 and TRBJ1-1; D not certain. Germline lookup yields CDR1 SQVTM and CDR2 ANQGSEA. The length of the CDR3 is 13 residues. Trimming shortened V by 1 base and J by 5 bases, and 11 bases separated the two germline ends.